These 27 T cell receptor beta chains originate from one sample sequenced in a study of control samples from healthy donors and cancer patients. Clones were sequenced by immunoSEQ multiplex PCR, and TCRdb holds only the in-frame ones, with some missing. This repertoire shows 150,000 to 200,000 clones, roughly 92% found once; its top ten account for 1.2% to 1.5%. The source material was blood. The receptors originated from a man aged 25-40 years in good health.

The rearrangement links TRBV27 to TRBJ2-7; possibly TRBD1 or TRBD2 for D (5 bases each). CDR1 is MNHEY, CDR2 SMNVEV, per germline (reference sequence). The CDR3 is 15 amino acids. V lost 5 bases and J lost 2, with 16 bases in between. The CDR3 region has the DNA TGTGCCAGCAGTAAACCGGGGACGGAAACCTACGAGCAGTACTTC. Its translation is CASSKPGTETYEQYF.

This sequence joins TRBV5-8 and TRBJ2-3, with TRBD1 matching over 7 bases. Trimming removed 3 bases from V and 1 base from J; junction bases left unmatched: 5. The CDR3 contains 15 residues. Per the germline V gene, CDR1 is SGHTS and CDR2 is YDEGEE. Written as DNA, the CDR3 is TGTGCCAGCAGCTCAGACAGGGCTCGCACAGATACGCAGTATTTT. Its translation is CASSSDRARTDTQYF.

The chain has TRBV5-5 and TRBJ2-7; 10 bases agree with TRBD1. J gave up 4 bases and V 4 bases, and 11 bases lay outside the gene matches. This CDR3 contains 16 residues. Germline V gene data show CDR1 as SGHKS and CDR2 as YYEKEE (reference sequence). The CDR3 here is CASSISGTGVRYEQYF. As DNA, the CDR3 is TGTGCCAGCAGCATATCCGGGACAGGGGTAAGATACGAGCAGTACTTC.

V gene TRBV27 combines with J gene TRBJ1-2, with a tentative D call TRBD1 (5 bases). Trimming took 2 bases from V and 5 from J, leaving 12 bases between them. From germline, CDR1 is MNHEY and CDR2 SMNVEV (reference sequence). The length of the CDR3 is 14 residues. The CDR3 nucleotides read TGTGCCAGCAGTTTAGGCGGCCAGGGTTATGGCTACACCTTC. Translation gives CASSLGGQGYGYTF.

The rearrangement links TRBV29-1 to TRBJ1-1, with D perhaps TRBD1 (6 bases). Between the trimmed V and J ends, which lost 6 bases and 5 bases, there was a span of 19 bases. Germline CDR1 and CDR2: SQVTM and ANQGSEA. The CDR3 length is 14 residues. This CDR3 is CSVRPGGGRTEAFF. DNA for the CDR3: TGCAGCGTCCGCCCCGGGGGGGGCCGGACTGAAGCTTTCTTT.

The CDR3 loop is CASSLRDRDSSGNTIYF. CDR3 DNA sequence: TGTGCCAGCAGCTTGCGGGACAGGGATAGCTCTGGAAACACCATATATTTT. The chain combines TRBV5-4 with TRBJ1-3; TRBD1 matches 9 bases. The V gene end was trimmed by 1 base and the J gene end by 0 bases; junction bases not matched to a gene: 5. Germline V gene data show CDR1 as SGHNT and CDR2 as YYREEE (reference sequence). The CDR3 covers 17 residues.

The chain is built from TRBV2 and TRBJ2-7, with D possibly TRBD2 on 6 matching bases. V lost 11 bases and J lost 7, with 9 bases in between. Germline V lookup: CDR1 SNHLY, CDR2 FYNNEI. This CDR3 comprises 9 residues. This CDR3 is CACGVEQYF. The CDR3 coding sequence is TGTGCCTGCGGGGTTGAGCAGTACTTC.

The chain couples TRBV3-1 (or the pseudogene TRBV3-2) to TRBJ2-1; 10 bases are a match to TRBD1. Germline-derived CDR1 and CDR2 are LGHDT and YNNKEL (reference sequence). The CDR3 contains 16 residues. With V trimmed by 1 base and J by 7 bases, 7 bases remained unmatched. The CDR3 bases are TGTGCCAGCAGCCAAGGAACGACAGGGGGCTTAAATGAGCAGTTCTTC. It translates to CASSQGTTGGLNEQFF.

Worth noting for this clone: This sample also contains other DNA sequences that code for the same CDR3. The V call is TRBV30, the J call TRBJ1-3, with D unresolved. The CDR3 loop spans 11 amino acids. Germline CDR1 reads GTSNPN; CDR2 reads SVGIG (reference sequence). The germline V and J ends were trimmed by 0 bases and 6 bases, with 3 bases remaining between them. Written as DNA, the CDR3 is TGTGCCTGGAGTGTGGAAAACACCATATATTTT. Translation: CAWSVENTIYF.

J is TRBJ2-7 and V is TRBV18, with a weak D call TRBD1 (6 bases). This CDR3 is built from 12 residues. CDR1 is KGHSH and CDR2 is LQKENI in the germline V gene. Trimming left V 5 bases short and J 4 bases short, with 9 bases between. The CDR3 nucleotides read TGTGCCAGCTCAGGGGACATTTACGAGCAGTACTTC. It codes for CASSGDIYEQYF.

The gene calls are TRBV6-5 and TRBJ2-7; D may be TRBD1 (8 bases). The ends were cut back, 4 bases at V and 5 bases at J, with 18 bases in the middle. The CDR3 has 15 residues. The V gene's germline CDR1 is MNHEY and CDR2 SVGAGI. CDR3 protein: CASSFKTGEGHEQYF. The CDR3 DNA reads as TGTGCCAGCAGTTTCAAGACAGGGGAGGGGCACGAGCAGTACTTC.

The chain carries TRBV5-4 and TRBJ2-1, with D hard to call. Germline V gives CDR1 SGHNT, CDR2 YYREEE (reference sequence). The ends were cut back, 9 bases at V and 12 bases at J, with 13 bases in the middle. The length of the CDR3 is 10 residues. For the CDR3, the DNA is TGTGCCAACGGACGTGAAGTGCAGTTCTTC. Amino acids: CANGREVQFF.

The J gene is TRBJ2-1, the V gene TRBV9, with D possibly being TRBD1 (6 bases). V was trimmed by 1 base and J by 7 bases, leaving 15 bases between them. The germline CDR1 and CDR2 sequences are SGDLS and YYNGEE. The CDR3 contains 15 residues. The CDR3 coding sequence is TGTGCCAGCAGCGTATCGGGACATGGATTTAATGAGCAGTTCTTC. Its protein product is CASSVSGHGFNEQFF.

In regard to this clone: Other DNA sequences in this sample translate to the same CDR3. Here the CDR3 reads CASSRDSGSNQPQHF. In DNA form, the CDR3 reads TGCGCCAGCAGTCGGGACAGTGGAAGCAATCAGCCCCAGCATTTT. This chain uses TRBV5-1 with TRBJ1-5; 7 bases are a match to TRBD1. The CDR3 totals 15 residues. V trimming: 5 bases; J trimming: 1 base; junction bases outside the gene matches: 6. Germline values: CDR1 SGHRS, CDR2 YFSETQ.

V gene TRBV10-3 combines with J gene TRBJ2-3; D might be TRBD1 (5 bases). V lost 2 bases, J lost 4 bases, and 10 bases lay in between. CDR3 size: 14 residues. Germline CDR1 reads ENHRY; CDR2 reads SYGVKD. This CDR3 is CAISEPTGSDTQYF. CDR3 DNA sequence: TGTGCCATCAGTGAGCCCACAGGCTCAGATACGCAGTATTTT.

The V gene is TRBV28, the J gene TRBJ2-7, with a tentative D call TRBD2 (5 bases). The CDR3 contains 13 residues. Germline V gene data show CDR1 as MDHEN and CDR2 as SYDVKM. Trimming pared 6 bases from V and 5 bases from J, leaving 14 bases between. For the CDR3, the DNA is TGTGCCAGCAGAGGAACGGGAACCAACGAGCAGTACTTC. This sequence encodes CASRGTGTNEQYF.

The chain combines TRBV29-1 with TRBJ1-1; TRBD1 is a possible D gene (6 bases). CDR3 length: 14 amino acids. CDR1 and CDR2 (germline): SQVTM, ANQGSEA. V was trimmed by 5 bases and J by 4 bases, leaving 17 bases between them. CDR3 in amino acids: CSVPKTGFGTEAFF. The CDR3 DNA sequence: TGCAGCGTTCCAAAAACAGGGTTCGGCACTGAAGCTTTCTTT.

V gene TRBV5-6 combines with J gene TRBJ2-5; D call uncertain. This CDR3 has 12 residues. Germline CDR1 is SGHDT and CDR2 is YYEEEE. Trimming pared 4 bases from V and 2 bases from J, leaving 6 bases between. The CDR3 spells CASSKIQETQYF. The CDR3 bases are TGTGCCAGCAGCAAAATACAAGAGACCCAGTACTTC.

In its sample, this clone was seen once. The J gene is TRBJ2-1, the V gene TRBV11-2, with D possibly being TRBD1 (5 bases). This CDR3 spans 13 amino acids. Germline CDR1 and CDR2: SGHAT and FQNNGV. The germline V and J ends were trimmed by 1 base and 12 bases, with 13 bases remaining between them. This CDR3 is CASSLVVQGGQFF. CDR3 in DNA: TGTGCCAGCAGCTTAGTCGTCCAGGGTGGGCAGTTCTTC.

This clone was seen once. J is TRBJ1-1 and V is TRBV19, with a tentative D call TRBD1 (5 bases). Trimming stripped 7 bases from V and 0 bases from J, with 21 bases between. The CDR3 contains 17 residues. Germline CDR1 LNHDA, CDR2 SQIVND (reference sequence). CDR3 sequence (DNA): TGTGCCAGTAACCAACCACTTCAAGCGGGGGTGAACACTGAAGCTTTCTTT. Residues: CASNQPLQAGVNTEAFF.

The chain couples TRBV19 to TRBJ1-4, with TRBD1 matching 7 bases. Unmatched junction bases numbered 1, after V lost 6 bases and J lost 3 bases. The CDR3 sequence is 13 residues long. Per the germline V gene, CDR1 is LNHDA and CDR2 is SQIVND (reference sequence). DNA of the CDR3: TGTGCCAGTAGCGGGACAGCTAATGAAAAACTGTTTTTT. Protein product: CASSGTANEKLFF.

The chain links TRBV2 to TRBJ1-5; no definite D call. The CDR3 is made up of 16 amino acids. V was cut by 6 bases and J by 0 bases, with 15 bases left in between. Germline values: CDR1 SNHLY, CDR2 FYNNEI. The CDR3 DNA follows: TGTGCCAGCAGGCCCGGGGTCAGTAATAGCAATCAGCCCCAGCATTTT. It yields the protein CASRPGVSNSNQPQHF.

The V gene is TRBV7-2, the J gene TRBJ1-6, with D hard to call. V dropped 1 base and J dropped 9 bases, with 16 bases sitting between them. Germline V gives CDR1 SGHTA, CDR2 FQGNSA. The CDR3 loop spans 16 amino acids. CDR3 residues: CASSLDGGRTGSPLHF. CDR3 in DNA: TGTGCCAGCAGCTTAGACGGAGGGCGCACGGGTTCACCCCTCCACTTT.

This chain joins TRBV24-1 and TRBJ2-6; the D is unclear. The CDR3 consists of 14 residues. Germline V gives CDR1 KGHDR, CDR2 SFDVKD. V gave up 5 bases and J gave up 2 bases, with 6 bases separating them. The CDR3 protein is CATSGSTGANVLTF. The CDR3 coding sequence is TGTGCCACCAGTGGTTCCACTGGGGCCAACGTCCTGACTTTC.

The DNA for the CDR3 is TGCGCCAGCAGCTTGGTAGAGGGCCCTAGGGCCTACGAGCAGTACTTC. It is translated as CASSLVEGPRAYEQYF. The V gene is TRBV5-1, the J gene TRBJ2-7; TRBD2 is a possible D gene (5 bases). Looked up from germline, CDR1 is SGHRS and CDR2 is YFSETQ. The CDR3 has 16 amino acids. The germline V and J ends were trimmed by 0 bases and 2 bases, with 15 bases remaining between them.

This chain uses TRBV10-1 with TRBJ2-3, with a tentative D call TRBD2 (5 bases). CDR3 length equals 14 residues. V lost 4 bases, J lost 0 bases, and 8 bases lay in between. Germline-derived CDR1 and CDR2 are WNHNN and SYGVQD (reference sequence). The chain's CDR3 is CASSVGESTDTQYF. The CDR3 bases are TGCGCCAGCAGTGTGGGAGAGAGCACAGATACGCAGTATTTT.

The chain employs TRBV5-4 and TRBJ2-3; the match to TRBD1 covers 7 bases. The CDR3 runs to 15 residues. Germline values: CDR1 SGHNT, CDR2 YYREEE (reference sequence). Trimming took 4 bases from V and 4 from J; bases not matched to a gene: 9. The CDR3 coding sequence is TGTGCCAGCAGCCCCGACAGGGAAGAAGCAGATACGCAGTATTTT. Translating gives CASSPDREEADTQYF.